This T cell receptor beta chain comes out of a study of blood T cell repertoires in COVID-19. Study-level background: Acute and convalescent COVID-19 samples came from the United States, Italy and Spain. Sample material is recorded as cDNA or gDNA derived from T cells, B-cell-depleted T cells, or PBMCs.

Germline CDR1 and CDR2: SGHTA and FQGTGA. Trimming cost V 5 bases and J 5 bases; bases outside gene matches: 3. CDR3 size: 14 residues. The assay was immunoSEQ multiplex PCR, and TCRdb's table has in-frame clones only and misses some. Of approximately 240,000 clones in the sample, around 81% were seen once. This TCR came from a woman aged 55-75 years with active or convalescent COVID-19. The chain has TRBV7-3 and TRBJ2-1, with TRBD2 matching 10 bases. Material for sequencing was peripheral blood. The CDR3 loop reads CASSLAGADNEQFF. The CDR3 DNA sequence: TGTGCCAGCAGCCTAGCGGGAGCGGACAATGAGCAGTTCTTC.